The entry below gives a single T cell receptor (beta chain) sequence along with its context. These data belong to a study of blood T cell repertoires in COVID-19. CDR1 SGHTA and CDR2 FQGNSA come from the germline V gene. Trimming removed 1 base at V and 7 bases at J, with 11 bases between. The CDR3 is made up of 15 amino acids. Clones were sequenced by immunoSEQ multiplex PCR, and TCRdb holds only the in-frame ones, with some missing. This table holds some 200,000 clones, just under 85% found once. The TCR originated in a woman aged 35 to 49 with acute COVID-19. The sample comprised PBMCs or T cells enriched from blood (not recorded which). V is TRBV7-2 and J is TRBJ1-6, with D unresolved. This CDR3 reads CASSLGAGSNSPLHF. In DNA form, the CDR3 reads TGTGCCAGCAGCTTAGGAGCGGGATCGAATTCACCCCTCCACTTT.